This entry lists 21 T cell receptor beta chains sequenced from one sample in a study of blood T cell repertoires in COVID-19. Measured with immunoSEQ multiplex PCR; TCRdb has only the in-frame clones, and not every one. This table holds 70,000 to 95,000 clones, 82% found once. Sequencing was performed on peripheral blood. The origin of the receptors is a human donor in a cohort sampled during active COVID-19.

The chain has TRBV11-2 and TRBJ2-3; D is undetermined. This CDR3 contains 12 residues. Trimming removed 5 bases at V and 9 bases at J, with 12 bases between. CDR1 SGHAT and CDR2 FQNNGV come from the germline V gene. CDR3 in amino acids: CASSRFEETQYF. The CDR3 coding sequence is TGTGCCAGCAGCAGGTTTGAGGAGACGCAGTATTTT.

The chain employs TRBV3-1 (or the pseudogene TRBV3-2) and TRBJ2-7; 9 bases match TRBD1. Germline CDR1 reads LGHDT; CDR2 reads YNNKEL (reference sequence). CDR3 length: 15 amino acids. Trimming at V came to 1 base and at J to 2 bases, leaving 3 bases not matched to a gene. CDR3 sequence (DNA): TGTGCCAGCAGCCAAGCCGGGACAGGGACCTACGAGCAGTACTTC. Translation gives CASSQAGTGTYEQYF.

This CDR3 reads CASSQNYRAYGYTF. The CDR3, as DNA: TGTGCCAGCAGCCAAAACTACAGGGCCTATGGCTACACCTTC. The J gene is TRBJ1-2, the V gene TRBV3-1 (or the pseudogene TRBV3-2); a weak D match, TRBD1 (6 bases). Trimming took off 2 bases at V and 4 bases at J, with 11 bases between the two ends. This CDR3 spans 14 amino acids. Germline loops: CDR1 LGHDT, CDR2 YNNKEL (reference sequence).

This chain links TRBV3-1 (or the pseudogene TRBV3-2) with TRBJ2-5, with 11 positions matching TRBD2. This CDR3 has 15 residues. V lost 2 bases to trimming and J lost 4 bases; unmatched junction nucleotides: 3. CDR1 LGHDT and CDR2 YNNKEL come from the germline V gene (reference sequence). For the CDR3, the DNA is TGTGCCAGCAGCCAAAATCTAGCGGGGGGAGAGACCCAGTACTTC. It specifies CASSQNLAGGETQYF.

CDR3 sequence reads: CASSEDRGQETQYF. As DNA, the CDR3 is TGTGCCAGCAGTGAAGACAGGGGCCAAGAGACCCAGTACTTC. The chain uses TRBV21-1 and TRBJ2-5; TRBD1 was called by the table and not checked on the DNA. TRBV21-1 is labeled a pseudogene. The CDR3 has 14 amino acids.

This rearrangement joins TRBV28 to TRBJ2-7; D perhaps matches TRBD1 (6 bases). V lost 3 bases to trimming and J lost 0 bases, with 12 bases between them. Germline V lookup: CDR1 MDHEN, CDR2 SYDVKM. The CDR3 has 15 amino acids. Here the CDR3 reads CASSFRGKSSYEQYF. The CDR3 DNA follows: TGTGCCAGCAGTTTTAGGGGGAAGAGCTCCTACGAGCAGTACTTC.

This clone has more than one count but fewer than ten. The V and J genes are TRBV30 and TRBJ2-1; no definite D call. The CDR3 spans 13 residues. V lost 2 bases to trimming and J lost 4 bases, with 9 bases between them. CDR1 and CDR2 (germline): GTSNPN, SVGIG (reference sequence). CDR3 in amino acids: CAWSKQPYNEQFF. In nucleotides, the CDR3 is TGTGCCTGGAGTAAACAGCCGTACAATGAGCAGTTCTTC.

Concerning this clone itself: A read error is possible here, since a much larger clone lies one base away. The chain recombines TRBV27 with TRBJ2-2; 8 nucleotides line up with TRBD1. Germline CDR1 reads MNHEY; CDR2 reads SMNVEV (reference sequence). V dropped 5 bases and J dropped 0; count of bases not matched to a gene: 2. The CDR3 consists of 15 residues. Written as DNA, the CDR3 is TGTGCCAGCAGTCCGGGACAGGCGAACACCGGGGAGCTGTTTTTT. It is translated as CASSPGQANTGELFF.

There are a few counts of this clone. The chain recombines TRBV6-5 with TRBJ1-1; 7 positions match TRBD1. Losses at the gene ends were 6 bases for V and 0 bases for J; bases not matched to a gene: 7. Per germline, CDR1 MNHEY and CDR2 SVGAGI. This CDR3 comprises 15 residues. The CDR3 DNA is TGTGCCAGCAGCCCCTTGGGGACAGTGAACACTGAAGCTTTCTTT. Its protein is CASSPLGTVNTEAFF.

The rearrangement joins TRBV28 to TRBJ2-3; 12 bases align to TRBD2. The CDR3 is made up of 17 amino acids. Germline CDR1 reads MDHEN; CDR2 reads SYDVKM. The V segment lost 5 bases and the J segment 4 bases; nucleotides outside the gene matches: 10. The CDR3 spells CASSPDLLAGGADTQYF. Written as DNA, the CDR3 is TGTGCCAGCAGTCCAGACCTTCTAGCGGGGGGGGCAGATACGCAGTATTTT.

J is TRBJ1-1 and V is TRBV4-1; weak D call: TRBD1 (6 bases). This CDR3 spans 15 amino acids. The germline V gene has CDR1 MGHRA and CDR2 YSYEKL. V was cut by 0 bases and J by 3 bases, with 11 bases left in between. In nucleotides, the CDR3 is TGCGCCAGCAGCCAAGATGGACAGATTTACACTGAAGCTTTCTTT. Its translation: CASSQDGQIYTEAFF.

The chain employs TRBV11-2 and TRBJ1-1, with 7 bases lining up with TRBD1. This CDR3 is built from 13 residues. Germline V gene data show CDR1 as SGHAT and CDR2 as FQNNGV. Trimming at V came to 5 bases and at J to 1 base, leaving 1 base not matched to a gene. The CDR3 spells CASSTGANTEAFF. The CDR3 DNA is TGTGCCAGCAGCACAGGGGCGAACACTGAAGCTTTCTTT.

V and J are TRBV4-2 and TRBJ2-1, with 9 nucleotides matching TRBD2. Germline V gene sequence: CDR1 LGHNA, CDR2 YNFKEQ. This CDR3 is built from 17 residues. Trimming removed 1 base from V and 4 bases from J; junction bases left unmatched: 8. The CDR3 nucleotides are TGTGCCAGCAGCCAAGGGGTGGGAGCGGGGGGTTACAATGAGCAGTTCTTC. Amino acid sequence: CASSQGVGAGGYNEQFF.

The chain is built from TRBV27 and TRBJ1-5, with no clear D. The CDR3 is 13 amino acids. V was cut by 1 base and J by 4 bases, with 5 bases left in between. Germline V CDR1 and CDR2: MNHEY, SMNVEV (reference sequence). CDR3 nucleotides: TGTGCCAGCAGTTTATTTAGAAATCAGCCCCAGCATTTT. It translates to CASSLFRNQPQHF.

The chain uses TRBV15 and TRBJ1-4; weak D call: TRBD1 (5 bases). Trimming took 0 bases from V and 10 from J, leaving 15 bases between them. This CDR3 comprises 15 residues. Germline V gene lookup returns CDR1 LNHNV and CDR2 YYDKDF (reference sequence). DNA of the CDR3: TGTGCCACCAGCAGAGATCGGGGGGAATCCGGAAAACTGTTTTTT. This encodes CATSRDRGESGKLFF.

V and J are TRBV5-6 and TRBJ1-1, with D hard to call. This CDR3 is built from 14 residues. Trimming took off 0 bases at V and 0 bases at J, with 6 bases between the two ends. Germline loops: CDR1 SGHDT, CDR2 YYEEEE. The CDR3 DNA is TGTGCCAGCAGCTTGGGACTGATGAACACTGAAGCTTTCTTT. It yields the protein CASSLGLMNTEAFF.

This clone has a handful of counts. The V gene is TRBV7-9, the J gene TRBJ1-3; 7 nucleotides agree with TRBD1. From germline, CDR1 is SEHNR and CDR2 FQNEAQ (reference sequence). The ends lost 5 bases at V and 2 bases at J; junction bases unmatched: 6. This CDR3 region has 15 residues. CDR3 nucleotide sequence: TGTGCCAGCAGCATGGACAGGATAGCTGGAAACACCATATATTTT. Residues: CASSMDRIAGNTIYF.

In DNA, the CDR3 is TGTGCCAGTAGAACCGGACAGGAAAGGGGCAATCAGCCCCAGCATTTT. It yields the protein CASRTGQERGNQPQHF. The J gene is TRBJ1-5, the V gene TRBV19, with 7 bases that match TRBD1. CDR1 LNHDA and CDR2 SQIVND come from the germline V gene (reference sequence). The CDR3 contains 16 residues. V was pared by 6 bases and J by 2 bases, with 10 bases of the junction left unmatched.

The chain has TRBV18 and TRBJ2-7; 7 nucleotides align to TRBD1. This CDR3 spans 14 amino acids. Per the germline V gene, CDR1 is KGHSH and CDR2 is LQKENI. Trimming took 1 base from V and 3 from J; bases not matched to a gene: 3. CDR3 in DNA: TGTGCCAGCTCACCACGGACAGGCCACTACGAGCAGTACTTC. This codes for CASSPRTGHYEQYF. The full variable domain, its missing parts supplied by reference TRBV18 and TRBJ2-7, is NAGVMQNPRHLVRRRGQEARLRCSPMKGHSHVYWYRQLPEEGLKFMVYLQKENIIDESGMPKERFSAEFPKEGPSILRIQQVVRGDSAAYFCASSPRTGHYEQYFGPGTRLTVT.

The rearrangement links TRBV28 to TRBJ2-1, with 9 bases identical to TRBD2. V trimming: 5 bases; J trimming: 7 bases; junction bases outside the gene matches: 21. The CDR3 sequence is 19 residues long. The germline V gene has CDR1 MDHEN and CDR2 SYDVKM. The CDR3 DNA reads TGTGCCAGCAGTCCCCCACCTCTAGCGGGGCGCCCCTCGGGTAATGAGCAGTTCTTC. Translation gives CASSPPPLAGRPSGNEQFF. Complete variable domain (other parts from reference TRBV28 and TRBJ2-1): DVKVTQSSRYLVKRTGEKVFLECVQDMDHENMFWYRQDPGLGLRLIYFSYDVKMKEKGDIPEGYSVSREKKERFSLILESASTNQTSMYLCASSPPPLAGRPSGNEQFFGPGTRLTVL.

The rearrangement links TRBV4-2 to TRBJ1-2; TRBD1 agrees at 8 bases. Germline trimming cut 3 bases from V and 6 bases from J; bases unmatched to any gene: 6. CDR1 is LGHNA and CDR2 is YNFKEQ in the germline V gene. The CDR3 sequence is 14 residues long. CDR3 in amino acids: CASSQGRGLDGYTF. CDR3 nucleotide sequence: TGTGCCAGCAGCCAGGGCAGGGGGCTGGATGGCTACACCTTC.